This entry lists 8 T cell receptor beta chains sequenced from one sample in a study of OX40 agonist ivuxolimab in advanced cancers. Some clones are missing from TCRdb's copy, which holds only in-frame ones; the method was immunoSEQ multiplex PCR. The table lists some 58,000 clones, about 88% of them singletons. The sample consisted of CD4+ or CD8+ T cells sorted from blood, taken in a trial of the OX40 agonist ivuxolimab. The source of these receptors is an adult with an advanced solid tumor such as melanoma, head and neck, liver or kidney cancer.

The chain links TRBV6-1 to TRBJ2-7; TRBD1 matches at 7 bases. J lost 5 bases, V lost 5 bases, and 9 bases had no gene match. The CDR3 consists of 14 residues. Looked up from germline, CDR1 is MNHNS and CDR2 is SASEGT. The CDR3 sequence: CASSSTDRVHEQYF. In nucleotides, the CDR3 is TGTGCCAGCAGTTCCACCGACAGGGTCCACGAGCAGTACTTC.

The chain couples TRBV5-1 to TRBJ2-2; unclear D gene. V lost 1 base and J lost 4, with 14 bases in between. The V gene's germline CDR1 is SGHRS and CDR2 YFSETQ. The length of the CDR3 is 16 residues. In DNA form, the CDR3 reads TGCGCCAGCAGCTTGTTTTTCGGCAGCTCCACCGGGGAGCTGTTTTTT. It encodes CASSLFFGSSTGELFF.

The chain has TRBV6-1 and TRBJ1-2; possibly TRBD1 for D (5 bases). Trimming shortened V by 3 bases and J by 5 bases, and 16 bases separated the two germline ends. Germline CDR1 is MNHNS and CDR2 is SASEGT. CDR3 length: 15 amino acids. For the CDR3, the DNA is TGTGCCAGCAGTGATCCGTCCGGGGCGCAGTATGGCTACACCTTC. Translated: CASSDPSGAQYGYTF.

The V call is TRBV6-6, the J call TRBJ2-7; 8 bases line up with TRBD2. The CDR3 has 13 residues. Germline CDR1 MNHNY, CDR2 SVGAGI (reference sequence). Trimming at V came to 6 bases and at J to 4 bases, leaving 5 bases not matched to a gene. The CDR3 DNA is TGTGCCAGCAGGAACGGGGGGGGATACGAGCAGTACTTC. Its translation: CASRNGGGYEQYF.

J is TRBJ2-1 and V is TRBV15, with 7 bases matching TRBD2. Per germline, CDR1 LNHNV and CDR2 YYDKDF (reference sequence). V shed 0 bases and J 7 bases; nucleotides not matched to a gene: 9. The CDR3 has 16 amino acids. CDR3 bases: TGTGCCACCAGCAGAGAGGGCGGGAGCGGCGTTAATGAGCAGTTCTTC. Encoded protein: CATSREGGSGVNEQFF.

The chain links TRBV10-2 to TRBJ1-1; D remains unclear. Trimming shortened V by 6 bases and J by 5 bases, and 16 bases separated the two germline ends. Germline V gives CDR1 WSHSY, CDR2 SAAADI. CDR3 length equals 14 residues. In DNA, the CDR3 is TGCGCCAGCAGAGCGAATACTGCTGCGACTGAAGCTTTCTTT. Protein sequence: CASRANTAATEAFF.

The CDR3: CASSISGMNTEAFF. The CDR3 DNA reads TGTGCCAGTAGTATATCGGGGATGAACACTGAAGCTTTCTTT. The chain has TRBV19 and TRBJ1-1; no clear D gene. V was pared by 2 bases and J by 0 bases, with 7 bases between. CDR3 size: 14 residues. Germline V CDR1 and CDR2: LNHDA, SQIVND (reference sequence).

This rearrangement joins TRBV19 to TRBJ2-3; maybe TRBD1 (6 bases). From germline, CDR1 is LNHDA and CDR2 SQIVND (reference sequence). V lost 6 bases and J lost 5, with 15 bases in between. The CDR3 consists of 14 residues. The DNA of the CDR3 is TGTGCCAGTAGGCAAACAGGGTCGGAAGATACGCAGTATTTT. Protein sequence: CASRQTGSEDTQYF.